This TCR beta chain was captured by sequencing in a study of blood T cell repertoires in COVID-19. In the study overall: There were acute and convalescent COVID-19 samples, and they came from the United States, Italy and Spain. Sources were T cells, B-cell-depleted T cells, or PBMCs; the material itself was cDNA or gDNA.

This clone showed up just once. Trimming stripped 7 bases from V and 9 bases from J, with 15 bases between. The CDR3 has 12 residues. How the authors handled the data: Reference gene primer amplification yielded estimated nucleated cell counts. The method was immunoSEQ multiplex PCR; TCRdb's version includes in-frame clones alone and lacks a portion of them. That table furnishes V, J and clone size, whereas the DNA furnished D and trimming. The sample lists 73,000 or so clones; roughly four fifths were seen once. The TCR comes from a woman aged 55-69 years with acute or convalescent COVID-19. Material for sequencing was peripheral blood. The chain joins TRBV12-3 or TRBV12-4 to TRBJ1-1, with no clear D. This chain's CDR3 is CASTLFPAQAFF. The CDR3 coding sequence is TGTGCCAGCACTCTATTCCCCGCTCAAGCTTTCTTT.